Listed below are T cell receptor beta chains from one sample, sequenced in a study of cytomegalovirus exposure and HLA in healthy donors. Profiling relied on immunoSEQ multiplex PCR, and the TCRdb table lists in-frame clones only, not all of them. The sample includes 170,000 or so clones, 82% of them seen just once. The sequenced sample was PBMCs. All receptors come from a woman aged 50 to 60 in good health and CMV-seronegative. CDR3s include the opening cysteine and the closing phenylalanine or tryptophan.

v_call cdr3_aa
TRBV20-1 CSAPLETQYF
TRBV2 CASSERTGGVAGYTF
TRBV9 CASSDRDRVTGELFF
TRBV7-2 CASSLGRVRSGNTIYF
TRBV28 CASSPGTVYGYTF
TRBV30 CAYTGGVRSSYEQYF
TRBV28 CASSKLQGYERYF
TRBV29-1 CSVGSRNLVETQYF
TRBV2 CASSAGRGTYEQYF
TRBV5-1 CASSLAAGNTEAFF
TRBV7-8 CASSLVRGFEAFF
TRBV21-1 CASSRARKLFF
TRBV9 CASSGLQGHTGELFF
TRBV23-1 CASSQIAGGPYEQYF
TRBV5-1 CASSTTGTGATGSYNEQFF
TRBV7-9 CASSRSGTGDANEKLFF